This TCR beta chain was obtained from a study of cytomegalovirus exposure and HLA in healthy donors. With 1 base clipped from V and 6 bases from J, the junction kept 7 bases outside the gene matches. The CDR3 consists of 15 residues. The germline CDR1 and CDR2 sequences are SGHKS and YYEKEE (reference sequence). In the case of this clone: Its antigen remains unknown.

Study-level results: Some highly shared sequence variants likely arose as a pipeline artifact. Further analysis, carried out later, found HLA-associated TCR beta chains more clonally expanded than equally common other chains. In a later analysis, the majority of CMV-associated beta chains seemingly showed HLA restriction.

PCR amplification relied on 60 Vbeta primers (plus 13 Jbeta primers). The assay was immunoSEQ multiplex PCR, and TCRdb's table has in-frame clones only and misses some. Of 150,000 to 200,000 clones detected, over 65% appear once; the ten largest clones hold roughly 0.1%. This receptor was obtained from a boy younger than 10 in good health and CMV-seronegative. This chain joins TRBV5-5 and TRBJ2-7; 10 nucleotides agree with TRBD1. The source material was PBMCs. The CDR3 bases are TGTGCCAGCAGCTTGAAAAGACAGGGGGCGCGCGAGCAGTACTTC. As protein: CASSLKRQGAREQYF. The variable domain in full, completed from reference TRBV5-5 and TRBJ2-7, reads DAGVTQSPTHLIKTRGQQVTLRCSPISGHKSVSWYQQVLGQGPQFIFQYYEKEERGRGNFPDRFSARQFPNYSSELNVNALLLGDSALYLCASSLKRQGAREQYFGPGTRLTVT.